Listed here are 28 T cell receptor beta chains from one sample, sequenced in a study of shared clonotypes between healthy human individuals. CD8 cells classed as naive were CD45RO-negative and positively selected for CCR7, excluding terminally differentiated effector memory CD45RA+ cells. Data came from immunoSEQ multiplex PCR; TCRdb stores just in-frame clones and leaves some out. This sample has hundreds of thousands of clones, with approximately 96% found just once. Sequenced input: naive CD8+ T cells sorted from blood. Source of these receptors: a woman in her 30s in good health.

The chain has TRBV9 and TRBJ1-4; unclear D gene. Per the germline V gene, CDR1 is SGDLS and CDR2 is YYNGEE. With 2 bases removed from V and 1 base from J, the gap between germline ends came to 6 bases. This CDR3 is 14 amino acids long. The CDR3 region is CASSVFGTNEKLFF. DNA for the CDR3: TGTGCCAGCAGCGTCTTTGGAACTAATGAAAAACTGTTTTTT. The whole variable domain, remainder taken from reference TRBV9 and TRBJ1-4, is DSGVTQTPKHLITATGQRVTLRCSPRSGDLSVYWYQQSLDQGLQFLIQYYNGEERAKGNILERFSAQQFPDLHSELNLSSLELGDSALYFCASSVFGTNEKLFFGSGTQLSVL.

The genes are TRBV7-8 and TRBJ2-1, with 8 nucleotides matching TRBD2. The length of the CDR3 is 15 residues. CDR1 and CDR2 (germline): SGHVS, FQNEAQ. Trimming took 5 bases from V and 8 from J; bases not matched to a gene: 11. The CDR3 region has the DNA TGTGCCAGCAGCCCCGGGACTAGGTTTATGGATGAGCAGTTCTTC. It specifies CASSPGTRFMDEQFF.

V usage is TRBV5-6 and J usage is TRBJ2-1; 16 bases map to TRBD2. After removal of 3 bases from V and 8 bases from J, the junction contained 14 bases not matched to a gene. The CDR3 sequence is 19 residues long. CDR1 SGHDT and CDR2 YYEEEE come from the germline V gene. The CDR3 sequence is CASSYQGLAGGPSKDEQFF. The CDR3 DNA reads TGTGCCAGCAGCTACCAGGGACTAGCGGGAGGGCCGAGTAAAGATGAGCAGTTCTTC.

The chain is built from TRBV10-3 and TRBJ2-7, with D possibly being TRBD2 (6 bases). V lost 3 bases and J lost 4, with 16 bases in between. Germline V lookup: CDR1 ENHRY, CDR2 SYGVKD. The CDR3 consists of 15 residues. CDR3 loop: CAISDQRRAPYEQYF. The CDR3 DNA is TGTGCCATCAGTGATCAGAGGAGGGCCCCATACGAGCAGTACTTC.

J is TRBJ2-3 and V is TRBV11-1; TRBD2 is a possible D gene (6 bases). This CDR3 spans 15 amino acids. V shed 3 bases and J shed 0 bases, with 10 bases lying between them. Looked up from germline, CDR1 is SGHAT and CDR2 is FQDESV (reference sequence). DNA for the CDR3: TGTGCCAGCAGCTTCCTCGGGAGTAGCACAGATACGCAGTATTTT. This encodes CASSFLGSSTDTQYF.

This clone appeared a single time. The chain is built from TRBV6-5 and TRBJ2-7; 8 bases line up with TRBD2. CDR1 is MNHEY and CDR2 is SVGAGI in the germline V gene. This CDR3 comprises 15 residues. With V trimmed by 2 bases and J by 0 bases, 3 bases remained unmatched. CDR3 DNA sequence: TGTGCCAGCAGTTACAAAAGCGGGAGCTCCTACGAGCAGTACTTC. Translation: CASSYKSGSSYEQYF.

The V call is TRBV19, the J call TRBJ1-1; the D gene is possibly TRBD1 (6 bases). Germline values: CDR1 LNHDA, CDR2 SQIVND (reference sequence). V lost 3 bases and J lost 1, with 9 bases in between. The CDR3 is 14 residues long. Written as DNA, the CDR3 is TGTGCCAGTAGTATTGGAGGGGGGAACACTGAAGCTTTCTTT. It specifies CASSIGGGNTEAFF.

With regard to this clone: Other DNA sequences within the sample encode an identical CDR3. The rearrangement joins TRBV27 to TRBJ2-7; 9 positions agree with TRBD1. CDR1 and CDR2 from the germline V gene are MNHEY and SMNVEV (reference sequence). This CDR3 is built from 14 residues. Germline trimming cut 3 bases from V and 5 bases from J; bases unmatched to any gene: 5. CDR3 residues: CASSLGTGKNEQYF. For the CDR3, the DNA is TGTGCCAGCAGTTTGGGGACAGGGAAAAACGAGCAGTACTTC.

The genes are TRBV4-2 and TRBJ2-5; D is possibly TRBD2 (6 bases). Trimming took off 0 bases at V and 3 bases at J, with 14 bases between the two ends. The CDR3 loop spans 16 amino acids. Germline values: CDR1 LGHNA, CDR2 YNFKEQ. CDR3 bases: TGTGCCAGCAGCCAAGAGTTTAGCGGAGTGGAAGAGACCCAGTACTTC. Protein: CASSQEFSGVEETQYF.

V usage is TRBV7-9 and J usage is TRBJ1-1; D is unclear. The CDR3 is made up of 12 amino acids. Looked up from germline, CDR1 is SEHNR and CDR2 is FQNEAQ (reference sequence). V was clipped by 4 bases and J by 1 base, with 4 bases between them. The CDR3 DNA reads TGTGCCAGCAGCTCCCGGAACACTGAAGCTTTCTTT. Its protein is CASSSRNTEAFF.

This clone came up once. The chain is built from TRBV6-6 and TRBJ2-7; D is unclear. The CDR3 contains 13 residues. Per germline, CDR1 MNHNY and CDR2 SVGAGI (reference sequence). V lost 3 bases to trimming and J lost 5 bases, with 11 bases between them. CDR3: CASSYSSVNEQYF. The CDR3 nucleotides read TGTGCCAGCAGTTATAGCTCGGTCAACGAGCAGTACTTC.

V usage is TRBV11-2 and J usage is TRBJ2-5; the D gene could be TRBD1 or TRBD2 (5 bases each). V lost 7 bases to trimming and J lost 5 bases, with 11 bases between them. CDR1 is SGHAT, CDR2 FQNNGV, per germline. The CDR3 runs to 12 residues. In DNA, the CDR3 is TGTGCCAGCACAACATGGGGGGAGACCCAGTACTTC. Translating it yields CASTTWGETQYF.

The J gene is TRBJ2-3, the V gene TRBV28, with D perhaps matching TRBD2 (5 bases). Trimming shortened V by 5 bases and J by 0 bases, and 18 bases separated the two germline ends. This CDR3 has 17 residues. The germline V gene encodes CDR1 MDHEN and CDR2 SYDVKM. The DNA of the CDR3 is TGTGCCAGCAGTCCCTATCAAAGCGGTACTAGCACAGATACGCAGTATTTT. Translating it yields CASSPYQSGTSTDTQYF.

The rearrangement uses TRBV5-4 and TRBJ2-5; D not certain. This CDR3 spans 13 amino acids. Germline V gene lookup returns CDR1 SGHNT and CDR2 YYREEE (reference sequence). Trimming took 2 bases from V and 5 from J, leaving 10 bases between them. The CDR3 here is CASSFESGETQYF. CDR3 sequence (DNA): TGTGCCAGCAGCTTTGAATCTGGTGAGACCCAGTACTTC. The whole variable domain, remainder taken from reference TRBV5-4 and TRBJ2-5, is ETGVTQSPTHLIKTRGQQVTLRCSSQSGHNTVSWYQQALGQGPQFIFQYYREEENGRGNFPPRFSGLQFPNYSSELNVNALELDDSALYLCASSFESGETQYFGPGTRLLVL.

The gene calls are TRBV19 and TRBJ2-1, with D possibly called TRBD1 or TRBD2 (5 bases each). Between the trimmed V and J ends, which lost 1 base and 0 bases, there was a span of 10 bases. Germline V lookup: CDR1 LNHDA, CDR2 SQIVND (reference sequence). The CDR3 extends over 16 amino acids. The CDR3 nucleotides read TGTGCCAGTAGTATAGCCCCAGGGAGCTCCTACAATGAGCAGTTCTTC. Its translation is CASSIAPGSSYNEQFF. Based on the CDR3 plus reference TRBV19 and TRBJ2-1, the full variable domain is DGGITQSPKYLFRKEGQNVTLSCEQNLNHDAMYWYRQDPGQGLRLIYYSQIVNDFQKGDIAEGYSVSREKKESFPLTVTSAQKNPTAFYLCASSIAPGSSYNEQFFGPGTRLTVL.

The chain joins TRBV11-2 to TRBJ2-2, with 7 positions matching TRBD2. Germline CDR1 SGHAT, CDR2 FQNNGV. The CDR3 is 17 residues long. The V segment lost 1 base and the J segment 6 bases; nucleotides outside the gene matches: 11. CDR3: CASSLVLAVSRPGELFF. The CDR3 DNA is TGTGCCAGCAGCTTAGTCCTAGCGGTTAGCCGACCCGGGGAGCTGTTTTTT.

The chain carries TRBV13 and TRBJ2-3; D possibly corresponds to TRBD2 (8 bases). The CDR3 sequence is 16 residues long. CDR1 PRHDT and CDR2 FYEKMQ come from the germline V gene (reference sequence). V gave up 0 bases and J gave up 4 bases, with 14 bases separating them. The CDR3 bases are TGTGCCAGCAGCTTAGGCTCGGGAGGGGGCGCAGATACGCAGTATTTT. Translation: CASSLGSGGGADTQYF.

This chain uses TRBV7-8 with TRBJ2-7; 9 nucleotides match TRBD1. Germline V CDR1 and CDR2: SGHVS, FQNEAQ. V trimming: 4 bases; J trimming: 6 bases; junction bases outside the gene matches: 19. This CDR3 is 18 amino acids long. The CDR3 is CASSSSNTGGVRSSEQYF. The CDR3 region has the DNA TGTGCCAGCAGCTCCTCTAACACAGGGGGCGTTAGGTCGAGCGAGCAGTACTTC.

The V call is TRBV10-1, the J call TRBJ1-5; no firm D call. The germline V gene has CDR1 WNHNN and CDR2 SYGVQD (reference sequence). The CDR3 is made up of 13 amino acids. V lost 4 bases and J 4 bases, leaving 8 bases between the germline ends. The CDR3 DNA is TGCGCCAGCAGTGGATCTCTAAATCAGCCCCAGCATTTT. Protein sequence: CASSGSLNQPQHF.

The chain joins TRBV4-1 to TRBJ1-2; D ambiguous. From germline, CDR1 is MGHRA and CDR2 YSYEKL. The CDR3 is made up of 16 amino acids. Trimming cost V 0 bases and J 5 bases, with 16 bases left between them. The CDR3 region is CASSQETSGVKYGYTF. CDR3 in DNA: TGCGCCAGCAGCCAAGAGACCTCTGGGGTTAAGTATGGCTACACCTTC.

The chain employs TRBV9 and TRBJ2-1; 10 nucleotides align to TRBD2. Germline lookup yields CDR1 SGDLS and CDR2 YYNGEE. The length of the CDR3 is 17 residues. V lost 0 bases and J lost 4; bases outside the gene matches: 7. The CDR3 sequence: CASSVGRTSGPYNEQFF. CDR3 sequence (DNA): TGTGCCAGCAGCGTAGGAAGGACTAGCGGACCATACAATGAGCAGTTCTTC. The full variable domain, its missing parts supplied by reference TRBV9 and TRBJ2-1, is DSGVTQTPKHLITATGQRVTLRCSPRSGDLSVYWYQQSLDQGLQFLIQYYNGEERAKGNILERFSAQQFPDLHSELNLSSLELGDSALYFCASSVGRTSGPYNEQFFGPGTRLTVL.

V and J are TRBV27 and TRBJ1-4; D is undetermined. Per germline, CDR1 MNHEY and CDR2 SMNVEV (reference sequence). The CDR3 is 15 amino acids. Trimming removed 5 bases at V and 8 bases at J, with 18 bases between. CDR3 coding DNA: TGTGCCAGCAGTCTAACGGGAATCCTGGAGGAAAAACTGTTTTTT. This codes for CASSLTGILEEKLFF.

This clone is a singleton in its sample. The chain has TRBV7-9 and TRBJ2-3, with D unresolved. From germline, CDR1 is SEHNR and CDR2 FQNEAQ (reference sequence). This CDR3 region has 13 residues. The V and J ends lost 4 bases and 6 bases respectively, with 11 bases between them. The CDR3 sequence is CASSWTPSDTQYF. CDR3 sequence (DNA): TGTGCCAGCAGCTGGACCCCCTCGGATACGCAGTATTTT.

In this sample, this clone turned up once. This chain connects TRBV7-9 to TRBJ2-7; D not resolved. The CDR3 loop spans 14 amino acids. Trimming left V 5 bases short and J 1 base short, with 12 bases between. CDR1 and CDR2 (germline): SEHNR, FQNEAQ (reference sequence). The CDR3 coding sequence is TGTGCCAGCAGCCCCCTCGATGGTTCCTACGAGCAGTACTTC. Amino acid sequence: CASSPLDGSYEQYF.

The V call is TRBV5-4, the J call TRBJ2-7; D possibly corresponds to TRBD2 (6 bases). V was cut by 0 bases and J by 2 bases, with 12 bases left in between. The germline gives CDR1 SGHNT, CDR2 YYREEE (reference sequence). The CDR3 contains 15 residues. The CDR3 spells CASSLATAGTYEQYF. The CDR3 DNA is TGTGCCAGCAGCTTGGCCACGGCGGGAACCTACGAGCAGTACTTC. Drawing the rest from reference TRBV5-4 and TRBJ2-7, the complete variable domain is ETGVTQSPTHLIKTRGQQVTLRCSSQSGHNTVSWYQQALGQGPQFIFQYYREEENGRGNFPPRFSGLQFPNYSSELNVNALELDDSALYLCASSLATAGTYEQYFGPGTRLTVT.

The chain has TRBV29-1 and TRBJ2-1; TRBD2 matches at 12 bases. V shed 0 bases and J 6 bases; nucleotides not matched to a gene: 9. The CDR3 is 17 amino acids. The V gene's germline CDR1 is SQVTM and CDR2 ANQGSEA. Here the CDR3 DNA reads TGCAGCGTTGAAGATTTGGTTCTAGCGGGAGGGGTCAATGAGCAGTTCTTC. Its protein is CSVEDLVLAGGVNEQFF.

The gene calls are TRBV2 and TRBJ2-1; 11 bases are a match to TRBD2. The CDR3 covers 19 residues. Germline values: CDR1 SNHLY, CDR2 FYNNEI. V lost 7 bases, J lost 7 bases, and 21 bases stayed unmatched. CDR3 residues: CASIAGRVAGGSFGNEQFF. DNA of the CDR3: TGTGCCAGCATCGCCGGCAGGGTAGCGGGAGGGTCTTTTGGAAATGAGCAGTTCTTC.

V usage is TRBV25-1 and J usage is TRBJ2-1, with D unclear. Germline assignment: CDR1 MGHDK and CDR2 SYGVNS. The CDR3 spans 12 residues. Trimming cost V 1 base and J 5 bases, with 3 bases left between them. As DNA, the CDR3 is TGTGCCAGCAGTGAATCAAACAATGAGCAGTTCTTC. Translating gives CASSESNNEQFF.